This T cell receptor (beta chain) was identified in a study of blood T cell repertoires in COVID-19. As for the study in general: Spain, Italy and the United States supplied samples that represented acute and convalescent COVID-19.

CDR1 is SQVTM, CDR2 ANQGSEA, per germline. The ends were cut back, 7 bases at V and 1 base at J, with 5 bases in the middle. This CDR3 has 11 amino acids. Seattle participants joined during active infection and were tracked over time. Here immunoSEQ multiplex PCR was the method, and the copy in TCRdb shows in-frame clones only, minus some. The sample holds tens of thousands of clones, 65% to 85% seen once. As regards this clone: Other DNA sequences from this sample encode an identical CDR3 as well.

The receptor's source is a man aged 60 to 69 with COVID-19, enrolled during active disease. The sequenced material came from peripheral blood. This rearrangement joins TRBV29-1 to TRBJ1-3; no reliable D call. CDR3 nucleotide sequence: TGCAGCGCCAGGTCTGGAAACACCATATATTTT. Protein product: CSARSGNTIYF.